This T cell receptor (beta chain) was sequenced during a study of blood T cell repertoires in COVID-19. As for the study in general: Italy, Spain and the United States were the sources of the convalescent and acute COVID-19 samples. Sources were T cells, B-cell-depleted T cells, or PBMCs; the material itself was cDNA or gDNA.

Under the authors' procedure: Scientists estimated how many nucleated cells there were by amplifying reference gene primers. Only in-frame clones appear in the TCRdb table, and some are missing; sequencing was by immunoSEQ multiplex PCR. For V, J and clone size, that table is used; D and trimming come from the DNA. This sample yields 290,000 or so clones, of which around 90% are seen a single time; 1% to 1.5% belongs to the top ten. Trimming cost V 4 bases and J 5 bases; bases outside gene matches: 8. CDR1 MNHEY and CDR2 SVGEGT come from the germline V gene. The CDR3 is 15 amino acids. This sequence originates from a man between 65 and 79 years old with acute or convalescent COVID-19. Sequencing input: peripheral blood. This chain links TRBV6-2 or TRBV6-3 with TRBJ2-5; 9 bases align to TRBD1. CDR3 loop: CASSSGQGSRETQYF. CDR3 sequence (DNA): TGTGCCAGCAGTTCCGGACAGGGGTCGAGGGAGACCCAGTACTTC.